These 12 T cell receptor beta chains originate from one sample sequenced in a study of response to subunit inactivated influenza vaccine. MiXCR, applied by TCRdb to the RT-PCR reads, yields one record per CDR3 protein. This sample has 650,000 to 800,000 distinct CDR3 sequences, with 15% to 20% found just once. Sequencing used PBMCs from blood, obtained 4 to 6 days after vaccination. The receptors here all came from a middle-aged man who received an inactivated influenza vaccine.

The CDR3 is CASSLGGNPLAGELFF. As DNA, the CDR3 is TGCGCCAGCAGCTTGGGGGGTAACCCCTTAGCCGGGGAGCTGTTTTTT. The chain links TRBV5-1 to TRBJ2-2; D ambiguous. Trimming took off 0 bases at V and 6 bases at J, with 15 bases between the two ends. The CDR3 spans 16 residues. Germline CDR1 is SGHRS and CDR2 is YFSETQ.

This clonotype was seen a few times. V is TRBV20-1 and J is TRBJ2-1; 10 bases match TRBD2. This CDR3 region has 14 residues. Germline values: CDR1 DFQATT, CDR2 SNEGSKA (reference sequence). V shed 0 bases and J 8 bases; nucleotides not matched to a gene: 4. The DNA of the CDR3 is TGCAGTGCTAGAGACTTGACTAGCGGGTATGAGCAGTTCTTC. Its protein product is CSARDLTSGYEQFF.

For the CDR3, the DNA is TGTGCAAGTCGCTTACTCGGTGGCCACAATGAGCAGTTCTTC. It encodes CASRLLGGHNEQFF. The chain links TRBV12-2 to TRBJ2-1. TRBV12-2 is recorded as a pseudogene. The CDR3 contains 14 residues.

The chain couples TRBV5-1 to TRBJ2-1; 9 nucleotides agree with TRBD1. The ends lost 4 bases at V and 0 bases at J; junction bases unmatched: 5. Per the germline V gene, CDR1 is SGHRS and CDR2 is YFSETQ. The CDR3 length is 16 residues. CDR3: CASSRDRESSYNEQFF. CDR3 DNA sequence: TGCGCCAGCAGCCGGGACAGGGAGAGCTCCTACAATGAGCAGTTCTTC.

This clonotype appeared many times. This sequence joins TRBV27 and TRBJ2-3; 7 positions match TRBD2. This CDR3 is built from 15 residues. CDR1 MNHEY and CDR2 SMNVEV come from the germline V gene (reference sequence). After removal of 6 bases from V and 2 bases from J, the junction contained 8 bases not matched to a gene. The CDR3: CASSHERGPTDTQYF. CDR3 coding DNA: TGTGCCAGCAGCCATGAGCGGGGCCCCACAGATACGCAGTATTTT.

A few counts support this clonotype. At one boundary the junction diverges from the germline segment, which might be a read error. The rearrangement uses TRBV7-7 and TRBJ2-2; D may be TRBD2 (6 bases). The CDR3 runs to 15 residues. Per germline, CDR1 SSHAT and CDR2 FNYEAQ (reference sequence). Here the CDR3 reads CASSLGGINAGELFF. Written as DNA, the CDR3 is TGTGCTAGCAGCTTAGGCGGGATTAATGCCGGGGAGCTGTTTTTT.

In its sample, this clonotype was seen a few times. The V and J genes are TRBV12-3 or TRBV12-4 and TRBJ2-1, with TRBD2 matching over 14 bases. Trimming cost V 6 bases and J 3 bases; bases outside gene matches: 4. The CDR3 extends over 16 amino acids. CDR3 sequence: CASRGLAGDVYNEQFF. CDR3 nucleotide sequence: TGTGCCAGCAGGGGACTAGCGGGAGATGTCTACAATGAGCAGTTCTTC.

This clonotype was seen ten or more times. The chain couples TRBV20-1 to TRBJ2-3; D remains unclear. V dropped 8 bases and J dropped 6 bases, with 12 bases sitting between them. The CDR3 contains 11 residues. CDR1 is DFQATT, CDR2 SNEGSKA, per germline (reference sequence). The CDR3, as DNA: TGCAGTCCATCACTGGGGGATACGCAGTATTTT. Its translation: CSPSLGDTQYF.

This clonotype has a handful of counts. V gene TRBV20-1 combines with J gene TRBJ2-7, with 12 nucleotides matching TRBD2. CDR3 length: 17 amino acids. Germline CDR1 DFQATT, CDR2 SNEGSKA (reference sequence). The V segment lost 0 bases and the J segment 4 bases; nucleotides outside the gene matches: 10. The CDR3 nucleotides are TGCAGTGCTAGAGACTCCGGCCTAGCGGGAGGGCTTTACGAGCAGTACTTC. Protein sequence: CSARDSGLAGGLYEQYF.

The chain links TRBV7-6 to TRBJ2-3; no clear D gene. Trimming shortened V by 2 bases and J by 0 bases, and 6 bases separated the two germline ends. The CDR3 is 14 residues long. Germline V CDR1 and CDR2: SGHVS, FNYEAQ. The CDR3 protein is CASSLSHSTDTQYF. The CDR3 DNA is TGTGCCAGCAGCTTAAGCCACAGCACAGATACGCAGTATTTT.

The V call is TRBV5-1, the J call TRBJ2-3; 10 bases line up with TRBD2. The length of the CDR3 is 16 residues. V lost 0 bases, J lost 6 bases, and 7 bases stayed unmatched. Germline CDR1 reads SGHRS; CDR2 reads YFSETQ. The CDR3 sequence: CASSLDPAGGPDTQYF. In DNA, the CDR3 is TGCGCCAGCAGCTTGGACCCAGCGGGAGGGCCGGATACGCAGTATTTT.

This clonotype turned up a few times. The chain carries TRBV4-2 and TRBJ1-2; 8 bases line up with TRBD1. Germline CDR1 and CDR2: LGHNA and YNFKEQ. The CDR3 extends over 16 amino acids. The V segment lost 2 bases and the J segment 3 bases; nucleotides outside the gene matches: 8. The CDR3 loop is CASSQKGQEAYYGYTF. The CDR3 DNA reads TGTGCCAGCAGCCAAAAGGGACAGGAGGCTTACTATGGCTACACCTTC.